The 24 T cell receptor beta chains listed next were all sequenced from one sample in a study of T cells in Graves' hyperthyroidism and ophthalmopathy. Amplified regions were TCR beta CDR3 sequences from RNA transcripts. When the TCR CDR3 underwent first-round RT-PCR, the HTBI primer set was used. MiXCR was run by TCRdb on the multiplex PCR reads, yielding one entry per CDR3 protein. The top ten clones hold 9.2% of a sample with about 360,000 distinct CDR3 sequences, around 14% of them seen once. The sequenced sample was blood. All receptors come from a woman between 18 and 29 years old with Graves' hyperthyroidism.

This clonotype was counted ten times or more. DNA for the CDR3: TGTGCCAGCAGCACATTAAGTGGGGAGCAGTTCTTC. Its protein is CASSTLSGEQFF. This chain connects TRBV28 to TRBJ2-1, with no clear D. This CDR3 has 12 amino acids. Trimming stripped 6 bases from V and 10 bases from J, with 13 bases between. The V gene's germline CDR1 is MDHEN and CDR2 SYDVKM.

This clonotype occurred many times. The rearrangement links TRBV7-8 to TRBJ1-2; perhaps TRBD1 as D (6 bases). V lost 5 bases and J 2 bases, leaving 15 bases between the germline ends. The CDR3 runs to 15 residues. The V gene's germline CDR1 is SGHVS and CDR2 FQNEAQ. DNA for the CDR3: TGTGCCAGCAGCCCAGGACAGCCTCCGAACTATGGCTACACCTTC. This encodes CASSPGQPPNYGYTF.

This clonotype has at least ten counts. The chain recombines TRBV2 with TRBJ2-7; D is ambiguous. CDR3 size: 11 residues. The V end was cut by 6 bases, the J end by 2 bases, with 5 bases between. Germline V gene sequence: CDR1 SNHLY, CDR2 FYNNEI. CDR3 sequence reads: CASSGAYEQYF. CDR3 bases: TGTGCCAGCAGCGGAGCCTACGAGCAGTACTTC.

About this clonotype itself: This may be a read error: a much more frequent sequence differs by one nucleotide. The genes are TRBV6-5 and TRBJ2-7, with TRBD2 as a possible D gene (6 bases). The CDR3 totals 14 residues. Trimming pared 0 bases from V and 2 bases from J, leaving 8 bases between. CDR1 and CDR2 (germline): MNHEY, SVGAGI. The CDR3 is CASSYSTGAYEQYF. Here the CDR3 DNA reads TGTGCCAGCAGTTACTCGACGGGGGCCTACGAGCAGTACTTC.

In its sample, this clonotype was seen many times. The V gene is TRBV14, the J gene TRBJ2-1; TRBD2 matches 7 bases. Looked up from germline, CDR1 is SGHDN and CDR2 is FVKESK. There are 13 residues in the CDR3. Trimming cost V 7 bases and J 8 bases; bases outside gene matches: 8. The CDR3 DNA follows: TGTGCCAGCACCCTCGGGGGAGGGCATGAGCAGTTCTTC. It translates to CASTLGGGHEQFF.

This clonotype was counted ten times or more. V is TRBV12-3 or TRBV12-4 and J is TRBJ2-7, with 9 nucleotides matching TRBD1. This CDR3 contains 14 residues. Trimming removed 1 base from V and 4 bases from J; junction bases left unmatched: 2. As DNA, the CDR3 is TGTGCCAGCAGTTTAGGACAGGGGGGGTACGAGCAGTACTTC. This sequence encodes CASSLGQGGYEQYF.

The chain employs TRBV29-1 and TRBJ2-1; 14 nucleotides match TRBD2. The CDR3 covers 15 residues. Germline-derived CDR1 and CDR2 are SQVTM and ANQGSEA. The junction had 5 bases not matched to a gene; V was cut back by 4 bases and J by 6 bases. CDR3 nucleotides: TGCAGCGTTGGGGGTGGACTAGCGGGAGGCAATGAGCAGTTCTTC. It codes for CSVGGGLAGGNEQFF.

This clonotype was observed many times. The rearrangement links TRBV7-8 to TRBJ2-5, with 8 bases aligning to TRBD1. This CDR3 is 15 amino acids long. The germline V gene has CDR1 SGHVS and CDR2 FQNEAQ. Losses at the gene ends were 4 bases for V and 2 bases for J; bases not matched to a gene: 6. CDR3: CASSSSRQGQETQYF. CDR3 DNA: TGTGCCAGCAGCTCCTCAAGACAGGGGCAAGAGACCCAGTACTTC.

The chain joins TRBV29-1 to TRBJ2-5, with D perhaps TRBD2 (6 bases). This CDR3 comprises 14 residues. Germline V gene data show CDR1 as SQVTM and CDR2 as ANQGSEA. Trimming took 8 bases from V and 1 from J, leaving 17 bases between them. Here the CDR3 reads CSIDRDFSQETQYF. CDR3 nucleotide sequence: TGCAGCATAGATAGGGACTTTTCCCAAGAGACCCAGTACTTC. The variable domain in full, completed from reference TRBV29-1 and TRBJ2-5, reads SAVISQKPSRDICQRGTSLTIQCQVDSQVTMMFWYRQQPGQSLTLIATANQGSEATYESGFVIDKFPISRPNLTFSTLTVSNMSPEDSSIYLCSIDRDFSQETQYFGPGTRLLVL.

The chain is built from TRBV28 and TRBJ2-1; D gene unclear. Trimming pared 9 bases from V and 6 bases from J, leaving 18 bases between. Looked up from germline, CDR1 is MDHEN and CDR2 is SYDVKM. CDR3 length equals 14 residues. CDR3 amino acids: CARPTSPPFNEQFF. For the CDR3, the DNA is TGTGCCAGACCTACCTCACCCCCTTTCAATGAGCAGTTCTTC.

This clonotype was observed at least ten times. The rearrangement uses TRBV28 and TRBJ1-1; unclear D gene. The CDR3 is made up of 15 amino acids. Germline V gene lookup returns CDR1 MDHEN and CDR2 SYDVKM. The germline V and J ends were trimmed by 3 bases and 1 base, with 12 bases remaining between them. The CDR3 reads CASSFEGSGNTEAFF. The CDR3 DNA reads TGTGCCAGCAGTTTCGAGGGCTCGGGGAACACTGAAGCTTTCTTT.

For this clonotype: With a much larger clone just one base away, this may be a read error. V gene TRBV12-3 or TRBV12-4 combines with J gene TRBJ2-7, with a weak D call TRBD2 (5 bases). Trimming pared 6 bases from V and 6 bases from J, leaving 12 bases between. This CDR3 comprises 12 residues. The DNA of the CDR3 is TGTGCCAGCAGCCCCCGGGGTGGCGAGCAGTACTTC. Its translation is CASSPRGGEQYF.

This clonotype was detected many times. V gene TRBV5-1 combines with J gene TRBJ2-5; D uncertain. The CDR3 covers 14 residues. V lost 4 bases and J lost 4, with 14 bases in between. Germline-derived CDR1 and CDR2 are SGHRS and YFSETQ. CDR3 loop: CASSPDGYGETQYF. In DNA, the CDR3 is TGCGCCAGCAGCCCGGACGGCTATGGAGAGACCCAGTACTTC.

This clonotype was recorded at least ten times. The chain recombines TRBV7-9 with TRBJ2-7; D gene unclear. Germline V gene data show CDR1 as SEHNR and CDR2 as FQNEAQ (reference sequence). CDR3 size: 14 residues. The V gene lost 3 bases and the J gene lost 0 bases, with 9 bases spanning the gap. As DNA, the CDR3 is TGTGCCAGCAGCTTTGGGCAGGCCTCCTACGAGCAGTACTTC. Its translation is CASSFGQASYEQYF.

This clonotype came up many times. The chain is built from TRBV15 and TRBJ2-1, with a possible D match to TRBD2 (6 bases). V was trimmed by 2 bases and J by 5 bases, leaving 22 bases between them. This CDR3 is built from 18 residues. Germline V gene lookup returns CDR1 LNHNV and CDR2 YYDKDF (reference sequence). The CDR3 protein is CATSRRVREGSPHNEQFF. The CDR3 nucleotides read TGTGCCACCAGCAGACGCGTGCGGGAAGGTTCCCCCCACAATGAGCAGTTCTTC.

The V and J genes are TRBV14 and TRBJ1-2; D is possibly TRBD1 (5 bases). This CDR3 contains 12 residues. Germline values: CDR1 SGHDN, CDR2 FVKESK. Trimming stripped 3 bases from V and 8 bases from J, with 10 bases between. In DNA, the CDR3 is TGTGCCAGCAGCCAGGGGGTGGAGGGCTACACCTTC. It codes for CASSQGVEGYTF.

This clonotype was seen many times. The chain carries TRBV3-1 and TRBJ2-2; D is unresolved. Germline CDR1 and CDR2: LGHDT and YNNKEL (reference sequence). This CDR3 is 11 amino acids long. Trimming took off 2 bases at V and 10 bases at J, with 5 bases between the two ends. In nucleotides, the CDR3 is TGTGCCAGCAGCCAATCGGTGGAGCTGTTTTTT. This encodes CASSQSVELFF.

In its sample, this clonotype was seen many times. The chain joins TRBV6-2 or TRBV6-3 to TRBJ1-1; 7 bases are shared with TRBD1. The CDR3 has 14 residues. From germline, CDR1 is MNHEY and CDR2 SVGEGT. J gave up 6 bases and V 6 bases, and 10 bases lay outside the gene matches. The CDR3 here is CASSPGQDLSEAFF. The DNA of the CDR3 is TGTGCCAGCAGCCCTGGACAGGATCTATCTGAAGCTTTCTTT.

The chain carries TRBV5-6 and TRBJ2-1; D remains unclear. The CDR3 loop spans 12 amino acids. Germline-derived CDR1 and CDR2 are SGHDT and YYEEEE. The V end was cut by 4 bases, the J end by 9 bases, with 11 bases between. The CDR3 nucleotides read TGTGCCAGCAGCCCTGGCCGGTCTGAGCAGTTCTTC. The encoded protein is CASSPGRSEQFF.

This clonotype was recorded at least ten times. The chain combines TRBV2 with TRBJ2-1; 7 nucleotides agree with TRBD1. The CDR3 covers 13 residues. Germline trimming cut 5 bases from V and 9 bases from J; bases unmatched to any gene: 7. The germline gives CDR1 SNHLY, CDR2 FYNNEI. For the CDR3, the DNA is TGTGCCAGCAGTTCCACAGGGGTGCCTGAGCAGTTCTTC. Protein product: CASSSTGVPEQFF.

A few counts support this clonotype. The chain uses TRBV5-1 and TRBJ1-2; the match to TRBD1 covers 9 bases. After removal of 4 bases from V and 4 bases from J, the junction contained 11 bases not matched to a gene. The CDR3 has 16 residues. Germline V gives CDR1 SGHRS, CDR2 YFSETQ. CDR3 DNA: TGCGCCAGCAGCGACCGGGACAGGGCTGTCGGCTATGGCTACACCTTC. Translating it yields CASSDRDRAVGYGYTF.

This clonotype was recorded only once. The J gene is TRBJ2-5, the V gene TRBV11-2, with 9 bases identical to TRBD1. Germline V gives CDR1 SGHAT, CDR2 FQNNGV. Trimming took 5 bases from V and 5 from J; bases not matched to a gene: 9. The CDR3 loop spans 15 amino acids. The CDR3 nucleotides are TGTGCCAGCAGCGACTACGGGACAGGGAGGGAGACCCAGTACTTC. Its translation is CASSDYGTGRETQYF. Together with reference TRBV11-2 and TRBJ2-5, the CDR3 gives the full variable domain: EAGVAQSPRYKIIEKRQSVAFWCNPISGHATLYWYQQILGQGPKLLIQFQNNGVVDDSQLPKDRFSAERLKGVDSTLKIQPAKLEDSAVYLCASSDYGTGRETQYFGPGTRLLVL.

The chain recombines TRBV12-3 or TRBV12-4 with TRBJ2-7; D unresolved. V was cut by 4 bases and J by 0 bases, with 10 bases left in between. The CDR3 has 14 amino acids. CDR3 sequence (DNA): TGTGCCAGCAGTTCCGTCCTGAGCTCCTACGAGCAGTACTTC. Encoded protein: CASSSVLSSYEQYF.

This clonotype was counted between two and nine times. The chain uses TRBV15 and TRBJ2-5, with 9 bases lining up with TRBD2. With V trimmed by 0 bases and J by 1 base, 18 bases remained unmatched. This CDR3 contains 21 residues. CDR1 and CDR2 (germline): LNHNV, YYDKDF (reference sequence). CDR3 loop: CATSRDWVGGGAEYPQETQYF. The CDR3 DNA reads TGTGCCACCAGCAGAGATTGGGTTGGCGGGGGGGCCGAATACCCCCAAGAGACCCAGTACTTC.